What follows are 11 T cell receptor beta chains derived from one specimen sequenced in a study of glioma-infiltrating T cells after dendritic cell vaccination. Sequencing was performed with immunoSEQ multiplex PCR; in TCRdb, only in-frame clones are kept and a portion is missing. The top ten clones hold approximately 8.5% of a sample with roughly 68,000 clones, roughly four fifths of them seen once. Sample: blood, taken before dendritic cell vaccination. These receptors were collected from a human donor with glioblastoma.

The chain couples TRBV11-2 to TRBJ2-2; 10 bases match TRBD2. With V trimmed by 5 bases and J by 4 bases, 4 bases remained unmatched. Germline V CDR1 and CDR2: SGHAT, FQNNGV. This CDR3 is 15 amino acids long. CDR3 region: CASSPSGGATGELFF. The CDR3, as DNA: TGTGCCAGCAGCCCGAGCGGGGGGGCCACCGGGGAGCTGTTTTTT.

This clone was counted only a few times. CDR3 sequence (DNA): TGTGCCAGCAGTCCCCGGTGGTCGGACACTGAAGCTTTCTTT. Its protein is CASSPRWSDTEAFF. V and J are TRBV27 and TRBJ1-1; D unclear. V lost 5 bases to trimming and J lost 3 bases, with 13 bases between them. The CDR3 sequence is 14 residues long. CDR1 and CDR2 (germline): MNHEY, SMNVEV (reference sequence).

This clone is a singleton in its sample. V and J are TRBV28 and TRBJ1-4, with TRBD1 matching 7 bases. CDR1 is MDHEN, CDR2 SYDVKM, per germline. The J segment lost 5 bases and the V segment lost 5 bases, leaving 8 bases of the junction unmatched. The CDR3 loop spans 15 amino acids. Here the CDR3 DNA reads TGTGCCAGCAGTATCTACAGGGGCGGAAATGAAAAACTGTTTTTT. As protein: CASSIYRGGNEKLFF.

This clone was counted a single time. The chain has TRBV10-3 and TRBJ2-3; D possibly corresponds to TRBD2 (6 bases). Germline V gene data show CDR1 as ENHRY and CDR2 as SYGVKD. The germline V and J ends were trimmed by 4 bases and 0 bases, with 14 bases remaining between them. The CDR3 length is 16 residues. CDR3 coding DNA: TGTGCCATCAGTGGTAGGGACTTTTCTAGCACAGATACGCAGTATTTT. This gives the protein CAISGRDFSSTDTQYF.

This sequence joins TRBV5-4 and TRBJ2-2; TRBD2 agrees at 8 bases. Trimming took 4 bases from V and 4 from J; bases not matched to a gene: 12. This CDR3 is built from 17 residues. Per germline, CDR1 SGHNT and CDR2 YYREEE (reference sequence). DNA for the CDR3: TGTGCCAGCAGCGGATCGGGGGCGGGGGGCATCACCGGGGAGCTGTTTTTT. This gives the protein CASSGSGAGGITGELFF. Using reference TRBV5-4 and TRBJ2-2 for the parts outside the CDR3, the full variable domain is ETGVTQSPTHLIKTRGQQVTLRCSSQSGHNTVSWYQQALGQGPQFIFQYYREEENGRGNFPPRFSGLQFPNYSSELNVNALELDDSALYLCASSGSGAGGITGELFFGEGSRLTVL.

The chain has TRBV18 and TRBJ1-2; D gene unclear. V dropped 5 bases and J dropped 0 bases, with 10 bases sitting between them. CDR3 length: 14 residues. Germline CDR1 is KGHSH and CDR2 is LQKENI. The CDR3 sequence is CASSFQDSNYGYTF. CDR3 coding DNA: TGTGCCAGCTCATTCCAGGATTCTAACTATGGCTACACCTTC.

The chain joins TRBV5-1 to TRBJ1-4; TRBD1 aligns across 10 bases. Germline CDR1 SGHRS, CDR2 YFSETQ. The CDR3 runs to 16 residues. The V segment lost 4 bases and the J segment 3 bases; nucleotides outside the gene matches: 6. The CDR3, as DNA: TGCGCCAGCAGCGAGGACAGGGGGTCGGCTAATGAAAAACTGTTTTTT. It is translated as CASSEDRGSANEKLFF.

The CDR3 region has the DNA TGTGCCAGCACCAGGACAGGACTTAAAGATACGCAGTATTTT. Amino acids: CASTRTGLKDTQYF. The rearrangement joins TRBV2 to TRBJ2-3; 7 bases fit TRBD1. The germline V gene has CDR1 SNHLY and CDR2 FYNNEI. The CDR3 length is 14 residues. The V gene end was trimmed by 7 bases and the J gene end by 5 bases; junction bases not matched to a gene: 9.

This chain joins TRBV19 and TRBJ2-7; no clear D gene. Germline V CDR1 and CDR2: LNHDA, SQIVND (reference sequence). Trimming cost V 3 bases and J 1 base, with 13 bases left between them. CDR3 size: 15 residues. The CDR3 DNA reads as TGTGCCAGTAGTATTGTGGCTTCCCAATCCTACGAGCAGTACTTC. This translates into CASSIVASQSYEQYF.

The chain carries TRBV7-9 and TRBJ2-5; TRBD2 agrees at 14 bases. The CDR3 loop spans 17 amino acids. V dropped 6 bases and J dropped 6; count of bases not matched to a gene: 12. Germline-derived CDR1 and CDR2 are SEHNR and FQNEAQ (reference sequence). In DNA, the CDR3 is TGTGCCAGCAGTCCGAAATGGAGACTAGCGGGGGGGCAGACCCAGTACTTC. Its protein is CASSPKWRLAGGQTQYF.

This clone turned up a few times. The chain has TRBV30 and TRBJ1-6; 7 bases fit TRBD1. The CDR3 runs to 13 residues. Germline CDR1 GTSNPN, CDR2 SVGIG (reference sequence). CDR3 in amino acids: CAQETGYNSPLHF. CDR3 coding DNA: TGTGCGCAAGAGACAGGGTATAATTCACCCCTCCACTTT.